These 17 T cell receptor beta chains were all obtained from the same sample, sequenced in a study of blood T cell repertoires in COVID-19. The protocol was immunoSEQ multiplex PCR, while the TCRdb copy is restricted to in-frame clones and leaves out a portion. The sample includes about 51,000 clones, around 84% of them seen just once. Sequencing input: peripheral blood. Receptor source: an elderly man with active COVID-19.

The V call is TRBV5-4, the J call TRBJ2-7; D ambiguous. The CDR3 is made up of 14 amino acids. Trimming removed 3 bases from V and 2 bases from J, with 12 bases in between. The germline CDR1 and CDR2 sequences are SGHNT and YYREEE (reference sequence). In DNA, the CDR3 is TGTGCCAGCAGCTCTAGTGTATCAACCTACGAGCAGTACTTC. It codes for CASSSSVSTYEQYF.

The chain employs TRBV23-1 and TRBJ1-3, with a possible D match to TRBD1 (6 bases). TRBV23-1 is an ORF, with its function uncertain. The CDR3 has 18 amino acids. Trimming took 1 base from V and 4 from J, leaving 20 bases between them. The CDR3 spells CASSQYLGQTPRGNTIYF. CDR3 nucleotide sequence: TGCGCCAGCAGTCAATATTTAGGACAGACCCCCAGGGGAAACACCATATATTTT.

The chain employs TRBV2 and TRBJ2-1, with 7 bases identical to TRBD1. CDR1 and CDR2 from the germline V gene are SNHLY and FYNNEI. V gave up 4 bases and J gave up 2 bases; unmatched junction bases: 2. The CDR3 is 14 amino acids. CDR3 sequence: CASSGGTAYNEQFF. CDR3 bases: TGTGCCAGCAGTGGTGGGACAGCCTACAATGAGCAGTTCTTC. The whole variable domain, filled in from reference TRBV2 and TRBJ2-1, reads EPEVTQTPSHQVTQMGQEVILRCVPISNHLYFYWYRQILGQKVEFLVSFYNNEISEKSEIFDDQFSVERPDGSNFTLKIRSTKLEDSAMYFCASSGGTAYNEQFFGPGTRLTVL.

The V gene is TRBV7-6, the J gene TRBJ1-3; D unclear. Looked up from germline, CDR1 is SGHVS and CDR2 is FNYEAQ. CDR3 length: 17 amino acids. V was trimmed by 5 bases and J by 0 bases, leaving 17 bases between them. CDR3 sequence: CASSTSTGVSSGNTIYF. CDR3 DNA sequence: TGTGCCAGCAGCACCTCTACGGGTGTTAGCTCTGGAAACACCATATATTTT.

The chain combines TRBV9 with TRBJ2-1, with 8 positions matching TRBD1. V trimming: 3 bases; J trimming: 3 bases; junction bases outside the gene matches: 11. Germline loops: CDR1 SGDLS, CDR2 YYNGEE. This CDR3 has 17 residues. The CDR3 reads CASSGWTGQGVYNEQFF. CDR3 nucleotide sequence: TGTGCCAGCAGCGGGTGGACAGGGCAGGGGGTCTACAATGAGCAGTTCTTC.

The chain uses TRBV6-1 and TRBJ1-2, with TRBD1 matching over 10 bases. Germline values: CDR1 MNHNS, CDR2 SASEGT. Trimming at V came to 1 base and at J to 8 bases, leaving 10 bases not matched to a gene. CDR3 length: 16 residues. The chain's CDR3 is CASSEDVGDRGGGYTF. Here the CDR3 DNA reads TGTGCCAGCAGTGAAGACGTCGGGGACAGGGGAGGCGGCTACACCTTC.

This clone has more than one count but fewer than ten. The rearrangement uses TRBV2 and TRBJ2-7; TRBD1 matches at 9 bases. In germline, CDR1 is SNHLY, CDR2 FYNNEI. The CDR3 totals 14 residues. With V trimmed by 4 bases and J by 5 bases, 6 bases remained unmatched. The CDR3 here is CASSAGQGSDEQYF. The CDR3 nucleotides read TGTGCCAGCAGTGCGGGACAGGGTTCGGACGAGCAGTACTTC.

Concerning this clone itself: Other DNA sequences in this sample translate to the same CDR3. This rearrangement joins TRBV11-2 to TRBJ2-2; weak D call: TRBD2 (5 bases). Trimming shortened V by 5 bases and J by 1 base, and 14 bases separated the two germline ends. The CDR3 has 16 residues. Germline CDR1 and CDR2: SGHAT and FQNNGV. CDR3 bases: TGTGCCAGCAGCCCCACGGGATTGGTGAACACCGGGGAGCTGTTTTTT. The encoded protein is CASSPTGLVNTGELFF.

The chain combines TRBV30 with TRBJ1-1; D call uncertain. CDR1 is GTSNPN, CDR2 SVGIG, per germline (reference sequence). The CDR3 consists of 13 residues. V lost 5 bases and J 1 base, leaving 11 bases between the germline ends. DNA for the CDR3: TGTGCCTGGTCTAGAGGTGGGAACACTGAAGCTTTCTTT. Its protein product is CAWSRGGNTEAFF.

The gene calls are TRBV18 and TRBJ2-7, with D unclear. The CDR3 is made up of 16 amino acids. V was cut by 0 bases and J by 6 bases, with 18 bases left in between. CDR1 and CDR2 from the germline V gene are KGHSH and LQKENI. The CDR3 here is CASSPPSQGALAEQYF. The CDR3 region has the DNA TGTGCCAGCTCACCACCGTCACAAGGAGCCCTCGCCGAGCAGTACTTC.

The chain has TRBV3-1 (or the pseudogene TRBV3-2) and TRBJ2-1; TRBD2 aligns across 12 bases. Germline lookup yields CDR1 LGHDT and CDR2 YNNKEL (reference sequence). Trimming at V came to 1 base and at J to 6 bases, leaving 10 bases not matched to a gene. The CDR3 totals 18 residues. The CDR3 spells CASSQGLAGVSWGNEQFF. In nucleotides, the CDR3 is TGTGCCAGCAGCCAAGGACTAGCGGGAGTAAGTTGGGGCAATGAGCAGTTCTTC.

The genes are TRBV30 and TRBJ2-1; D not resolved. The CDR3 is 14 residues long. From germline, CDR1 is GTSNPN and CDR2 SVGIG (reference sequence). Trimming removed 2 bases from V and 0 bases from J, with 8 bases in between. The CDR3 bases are TGTGCCTGGAGTCTCCTGAGCTCCTACAATGAGCAGTTCTTC. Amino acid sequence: CAWSLLSSYNEQFF. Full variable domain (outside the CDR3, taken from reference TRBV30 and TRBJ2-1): SQTIHQWPATLVQPVGSPLSLECTVEGTSNPNLYWYRQAAGRGLQLLFYSVGIGQISSEVPQNLSASRPQDRQFILSSKKLLLSDSGFYLCAWSLLSSYNEQFFGPGTRLTVL.

The DNA of the CDR3 is TGTGCCACCCAACGAGAGAATAGCAATCAGCCCCAGCATTTT. It codes for CATQRENSNQPQHF. V is TRBV7-2 and J is TRBJ1-5; D not resolved. V shed 10 bases and J shed 0 bases, with 13 bases lying between them. Germline-derived CDR1 and CDR2 are SGHTA and FQGNSA. The CDR3 is made up of 14 amino acids.

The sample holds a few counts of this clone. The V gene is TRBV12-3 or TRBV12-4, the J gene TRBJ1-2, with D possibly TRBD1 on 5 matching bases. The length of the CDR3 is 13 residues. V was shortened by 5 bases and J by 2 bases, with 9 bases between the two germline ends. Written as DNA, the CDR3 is TGTGCCAGCAGTATGGGGGGGAACTATGGCTACACCTTC. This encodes CASSMGGNYGYTF.

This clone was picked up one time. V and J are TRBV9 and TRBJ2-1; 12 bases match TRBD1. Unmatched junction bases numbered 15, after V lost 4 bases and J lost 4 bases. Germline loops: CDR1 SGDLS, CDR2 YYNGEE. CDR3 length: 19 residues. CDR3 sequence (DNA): TGTGCCAGCAGCTCAACCGGGACAGGGGGCGCAGGGGCTTACAATGAGCAGTTCTTC. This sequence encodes CASSSTGTGGAGAYNEQFF.

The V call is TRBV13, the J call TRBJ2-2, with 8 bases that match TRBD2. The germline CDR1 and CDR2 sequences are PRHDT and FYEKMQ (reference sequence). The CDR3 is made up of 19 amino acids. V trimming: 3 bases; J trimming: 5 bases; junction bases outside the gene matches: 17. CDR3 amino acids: CASSLGLAGDLAETGELFF. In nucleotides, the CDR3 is TGTGCCAGCAGCTTGGGGCTAGCGGGCGACCTCGCAGAGACCGGGGAGCTGTTTTTT.

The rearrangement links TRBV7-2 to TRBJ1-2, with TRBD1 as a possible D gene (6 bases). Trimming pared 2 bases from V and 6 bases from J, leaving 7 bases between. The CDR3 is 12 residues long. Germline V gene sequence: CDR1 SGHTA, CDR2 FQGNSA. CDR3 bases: TGTGCCAGCAGCTTAACAGGGAATGGCTACACCTTC. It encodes CASSLTGNGYTF.